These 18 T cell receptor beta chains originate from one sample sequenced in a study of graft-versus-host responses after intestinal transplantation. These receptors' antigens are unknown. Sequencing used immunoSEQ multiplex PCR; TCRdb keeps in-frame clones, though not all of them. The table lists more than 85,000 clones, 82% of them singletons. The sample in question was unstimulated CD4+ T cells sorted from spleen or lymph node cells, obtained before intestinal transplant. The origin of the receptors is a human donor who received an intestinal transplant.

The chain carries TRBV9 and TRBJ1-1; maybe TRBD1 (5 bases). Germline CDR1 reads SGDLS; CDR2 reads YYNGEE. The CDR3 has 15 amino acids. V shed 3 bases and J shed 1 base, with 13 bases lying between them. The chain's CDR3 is CASSGPTVRNTEAFF. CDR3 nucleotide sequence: TGTGCCAGCAGCGGCCCGACAGTGAGGAACACTGAAGCTTTCTTT.

DNA for the CDR3: TGTGCCAGCAGCCCCCGGGATACGCAGTATTTT. It encodes CASSPRDTQYF. The chain combines TRBV7-9 with TRBJ2-3; D gene unclear. Trimming stripped 5 bases from V and 6 bases from J, with 6 bases between. Germline V CDR1 and CDR2: SEHNR, FQNEAQ (reference sequence). CDR3 length: 11 residues.

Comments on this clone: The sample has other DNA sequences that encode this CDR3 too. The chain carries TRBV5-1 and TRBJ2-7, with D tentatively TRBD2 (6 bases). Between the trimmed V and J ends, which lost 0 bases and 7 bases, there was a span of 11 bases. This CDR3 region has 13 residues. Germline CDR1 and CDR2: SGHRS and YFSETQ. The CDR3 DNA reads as TGCGCCAGCAGCTTGGTATCTGCGGGAGAGCAGTACTTC. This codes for CASSLVSAGEQYF.

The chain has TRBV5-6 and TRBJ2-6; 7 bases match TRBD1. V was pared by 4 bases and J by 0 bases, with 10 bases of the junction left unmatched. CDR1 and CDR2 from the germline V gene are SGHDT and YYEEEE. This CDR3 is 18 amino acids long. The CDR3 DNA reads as TGTGCCAGCAGCGAGACAGGGTTTAGGGGCTCTGGGGCCAACGTCCTGACTTTC. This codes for CASSETGFRGSGANVLTF.

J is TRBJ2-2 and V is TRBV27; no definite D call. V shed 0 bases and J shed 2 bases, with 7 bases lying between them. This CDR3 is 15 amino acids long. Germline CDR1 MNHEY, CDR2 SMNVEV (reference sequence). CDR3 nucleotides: TGTGCCAGCAGTTTATCTAGCAGAAACACCGGGGAGCTGTTTTTT. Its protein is CASSLSSRNTGELFF.

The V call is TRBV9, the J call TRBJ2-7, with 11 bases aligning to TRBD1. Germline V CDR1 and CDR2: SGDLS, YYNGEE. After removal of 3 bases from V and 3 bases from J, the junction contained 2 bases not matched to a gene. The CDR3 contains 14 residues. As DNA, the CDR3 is TGTGCCAGCAGCGCTGGGACAGGGGGCTACGAGCAGTACTTC. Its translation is CASSAGTGGYEQYF.

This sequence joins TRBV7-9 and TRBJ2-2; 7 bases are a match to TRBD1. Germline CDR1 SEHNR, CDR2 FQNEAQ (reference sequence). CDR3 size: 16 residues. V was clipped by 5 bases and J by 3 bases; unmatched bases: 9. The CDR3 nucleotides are TGTGCCAGCAGCCCGAGGGGGCAAGGGTACACCGGGGAGCTGTTTTTT. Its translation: CASSPRGQGYTGELFF.

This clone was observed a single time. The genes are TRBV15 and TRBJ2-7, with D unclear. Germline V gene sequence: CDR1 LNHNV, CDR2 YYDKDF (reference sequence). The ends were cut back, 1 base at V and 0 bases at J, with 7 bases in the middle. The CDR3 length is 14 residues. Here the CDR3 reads CATSRGADSYEQYF. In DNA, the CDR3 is TGTGCCACCAGCAGAGGGGCAGACTCCTACGAGCAGTACTTC.

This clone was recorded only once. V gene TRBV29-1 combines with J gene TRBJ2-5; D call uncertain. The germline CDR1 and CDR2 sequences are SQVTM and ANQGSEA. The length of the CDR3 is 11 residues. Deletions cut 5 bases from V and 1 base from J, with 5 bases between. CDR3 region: CSVRSQETQYF. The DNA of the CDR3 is TGCAGCGTTAGGAGCCAAGAGACCCAGTACTTC.

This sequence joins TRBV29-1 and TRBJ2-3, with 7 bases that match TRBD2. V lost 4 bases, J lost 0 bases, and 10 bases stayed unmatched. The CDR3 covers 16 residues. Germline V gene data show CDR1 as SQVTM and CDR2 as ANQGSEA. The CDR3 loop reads CSVVGRAGISTDTQYF. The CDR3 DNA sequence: TGCAGCGTTGTGGGTCGAGCGGGGATTAGCACAGATACGCAGTATTTT.

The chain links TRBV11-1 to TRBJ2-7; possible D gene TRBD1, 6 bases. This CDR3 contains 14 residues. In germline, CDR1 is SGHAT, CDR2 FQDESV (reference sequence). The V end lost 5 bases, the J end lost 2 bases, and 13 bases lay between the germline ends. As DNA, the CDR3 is TGTGCCAGCAGCCCTCAACAGGGACCCTACGAGCAGTACTTC. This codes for CASSPQQGPYEQYF.

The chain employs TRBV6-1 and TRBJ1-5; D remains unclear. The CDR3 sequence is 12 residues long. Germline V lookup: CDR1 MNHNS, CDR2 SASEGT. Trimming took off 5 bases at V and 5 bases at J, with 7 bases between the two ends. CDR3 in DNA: TGTGCCAGCAGTTCCCCCTATCAGCCCCAGCATTTT. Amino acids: CASSSPYQPQHF.

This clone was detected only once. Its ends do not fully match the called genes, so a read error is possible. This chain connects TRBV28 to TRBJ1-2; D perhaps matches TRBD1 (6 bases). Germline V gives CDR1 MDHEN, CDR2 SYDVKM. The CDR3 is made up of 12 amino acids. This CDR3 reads CASSPGDTEPIF. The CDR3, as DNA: TGTGCCAGCAGCCCAGGGGACACCGAACCCATTTTT.

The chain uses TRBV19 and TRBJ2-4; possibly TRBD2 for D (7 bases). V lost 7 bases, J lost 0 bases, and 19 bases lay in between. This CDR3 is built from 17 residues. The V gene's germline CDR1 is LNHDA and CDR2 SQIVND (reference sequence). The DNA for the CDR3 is TGTGCCAGTACTCAACTAGGGGGGGGCCTAGCCAAAAACATTCAGTACTTC. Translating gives CASTQLGGGLAKNIQYF. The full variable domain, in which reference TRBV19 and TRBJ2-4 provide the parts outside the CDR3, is DGGITQSPKYLFRKEGQNVTLSCEQNLNHDAMYWYRQDPGQGLRLIYYSQIVNDFQKGDIAEGYSVSREKKESFPLTVTSAQKNPTAFYLCASTQLGGGLAKNIQYFGAGTRLSVL.

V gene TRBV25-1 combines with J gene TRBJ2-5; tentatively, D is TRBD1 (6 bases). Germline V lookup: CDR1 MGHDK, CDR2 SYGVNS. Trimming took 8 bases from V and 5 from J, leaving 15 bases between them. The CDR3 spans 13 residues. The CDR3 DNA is TGTGCCAGCCAATTGGGGGCGCGTGAGACCCAGTACTTC. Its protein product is CASQLGARETQYF.

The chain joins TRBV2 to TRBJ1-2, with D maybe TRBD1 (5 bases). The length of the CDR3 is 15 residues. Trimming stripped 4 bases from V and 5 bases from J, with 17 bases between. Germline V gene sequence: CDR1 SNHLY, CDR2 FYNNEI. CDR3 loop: CASSVFRQQVYGYTF. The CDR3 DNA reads TGTGCCAGCAGTGTTTTCCGCCAACAGGTATATGGCTACACCTTC.

The CDR3 region is CASSLRQIFGNTIYF. Written as DNA, the CDR3 is TGTGCCAGCAGCTTGCGACAGATTTTTGGAAACACCATATATTTT. V usage is TRBV5-6 and J usage is TRBJ1-3, with D possibly being TRBD1 (5 bases). Deletions cut 1 base from V and 3 bases from J, with 11 bases between. Germline V gene data show CDR1 as SGHDT and CDR2 as YYEEEE. The CDR3 loop spans 15 amino acids.

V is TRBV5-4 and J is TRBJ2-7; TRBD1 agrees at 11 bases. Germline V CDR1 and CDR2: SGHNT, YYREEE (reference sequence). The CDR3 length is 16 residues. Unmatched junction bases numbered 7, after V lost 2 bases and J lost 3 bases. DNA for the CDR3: TGTGCCAGCAGCTTACCACCGGGACAGGGGGACTACGAGCAGTACTTC. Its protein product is CASSLPPGQGDYEQYF.